This TCR beta chain was found in a study of blood T cell repertoires in COVID-19 (TCRdb year 2020). A note on the overall study: Collaborator samples came from the United States, Italy and Spain and covered acute and convalescent phases of COVID-19. The material from the prospective study consisted of cDNA or gDNA derived from T cells, B-cell-depleted T cells, or PBMCs. Subjects who had been exposed to COVID-19, were actively infected with it, or had recovered from it provided the deeply sampled blood TCRbeta repertoires that made up the dataset. The repertoires were released in a freely available public database meant as a resource for research on the immune response to SARS-CoV-2. Samples were obtained from the ongoing ImmuneRACE study (first 160 participants) and from roughly 1,300 subjects provided by 6 global collaborators. Nearly every sample came with metadata listing a de-identified subject ID, COVID-19 status, age in years and sex. Where HLA class I and class II types were available, the types were taken from metadata supplied by the sample provider, not from assay-based typing. The investigation overall reported the following: The quantity of clinical and demographic metadata differed by source and by participant and was supplied without curation.

One collaborating source in Seattle enrolled patients during active infection and followed them longitudinally through the course of disease. Whole blood was collected in K2EDTA tubes by collaborating institutions according to the institutions' own protocols. For TCRbeta analysis, collaborators shipped samples as frozen whole blood, isolated PBMCs, or DNA extracted from either of those sample types. A few counts support this clone. Its antigen specificity is not known. No base-level quality is on record; no much larger clone is a single base apart. TCRbeta CDR3 regions were amplified from genomic DNA using the immunoSEQ Assay, a bias-controlled multiplex PCR. Regarding the original processing steps: The number of nucleated cells in each sample was estimated by amplification of reference gene primers within the assay. Sequence reads were collapsed and filtered to measure the absolute abundance of every unique TCRbeta CDR3 rearrangement. For each sample, productive Simpson clonality was calculated as the square root of Simpson's diversity index over productive rearrangements. TCRdb retrieved this table from immuneACCESS and kept in-frame rearrangements only. Not all clones are present; in checked studies, unresolved V genes account for under half, and no reason is known for the remainder. V, J and clone size are those of that table, while D and trimming were read from the DNA. Recorded for this sample are hundreds of thousands of clones; more than 80% of them occurred a single time. 1.3% of the sample is in the top ten clones.

CDR1 and CDR2 are drawn from the germline V gene: LGHNA, YSLEER. Reading from cysteine to phenylalanine, the CDR3 counts 18 amino acids. Just CDR3 DNA is preserved here, 54 bases in frame from base 1. V sheds 4 bases and J sheds 0 bases, leaving 18 bases between their ends. The V gene is TRBV4-3 and the J gene is TRBJ1-4; the D gene identity is not certain. The sample consisted of peripheral blood. This receptor was taken from a woman aged 25 to 39 with COVID-19, enrolled during active disease. The DNA reads as follows: TGCGCCAGCAGCCGGGAGGCCAACCCGTCGACAACTAATGAAAAACTGTTTTTT. It encodes CASSREANPSTTNEKLFF.